The table lists the clone carrying this T cell receptor (beta chain) with many counts. As yet, its antigen is unknown. This sample is part of a study of Graves' ophthalmopathy and Graves' hyperthyroidism. Overall study findings and caveats: Blood repertoires reportedly contained most expanded thyroid clonotypes above 0.001 frequency.

The authors amplified TCR beta CDR3 regions, and they did so from RNA transcripts for repertoire sequencing. HTBI primers were used in a first-round RT-PCR, which preceded a second-round multiplex PCR. TCRdb ran MiXCR on the multiplex PCR reads and lists one entry per CDR3 protein. The sample yields 580,000 or so distinct CDR3 sequences, 39% seen once. The CDR3 is 14 amino acids. V was cut by 3 bases and J by 2 bases, with 7 bases left in between. Germline assignment: CDR1 SEHNR and CDR2 FQNEAQ (reference sequence). The material sequenced was peripheral blood or thyroid tissue (not recorded which). This clonotype was sampled from an adult man with Graves' hyperthyroidism. V is TRBV7-9 and J is TRBJ2-2; D is uncertain. The CDR3 DNA reads as TGTGCCAGCAGCTTGCGGCATAACACCGGGGAGCTGTTTTTT. As protein: CASSLRHNTGELFF. Full variable domain (outside the CDR3, taken from reference TRBV7-9 and TRBJ2-2): DTGVSQNPRHKITKRGQNVTFRCDPISEHNRLYWYRQTLGQGPEFLTYFQNEAQLEKSRLLSDRFSAERPKGSFSTLEIQRTEQGDSAMYLCASSLRHNTGELFFGEGSRLTVL.